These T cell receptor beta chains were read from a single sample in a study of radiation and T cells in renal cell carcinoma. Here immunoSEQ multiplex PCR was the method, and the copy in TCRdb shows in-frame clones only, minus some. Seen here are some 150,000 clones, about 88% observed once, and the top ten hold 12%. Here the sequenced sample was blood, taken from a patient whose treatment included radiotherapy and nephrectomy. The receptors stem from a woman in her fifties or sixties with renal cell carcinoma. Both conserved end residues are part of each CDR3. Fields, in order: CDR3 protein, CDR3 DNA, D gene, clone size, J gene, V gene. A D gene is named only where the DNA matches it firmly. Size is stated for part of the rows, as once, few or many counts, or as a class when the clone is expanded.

CDR3aa: CASSIEWTGFSVGYTF
CDR3nt: TGTGCCAGTAGTATTGAGTGGACAGGGTTTTCGGTTGGCTACACCTTC
d_gene: TRBD1
abundance: NA
j_gene: TRBJ1-2
v_gene: TRBV19

CDR3aa: CATGGVTITDTQYF
CDR3nt: TGTGCCACTGGGGGGGTAACAATCACAGATACGCAGTATTTT
d_gene: TRBD2
abundance: NA
j_gene: TRBJ2-3
v_gene: TRBV10-3

CDR3aa: CASSWGGIGSDTQYF
CDR3nt: TGTGCCAGCAGTTGGGGAGGGATCGGATCAGATACGCAGTATTTT
d_gene: TRBD2
abundance: NA
j_gene: TRBJ2-3
v_gene: TRBV6-1

CDR3aa: CATSRGTSGEEFEQYF
CDR3nt: TGTGCCACCAGCCGCGGGACTAGCGGGGAGGAGTTCGAGCAGTACTTC
d_gene: TRBD2
abundance: NA
j_gene: TRBJ2-7
v_gene: TRBV15

CDR3aa: CASSSDPSSYEQYF
CDR3nt: TGTGCCAGCAGTAGCGATCCCTCCTCCTACGAGCAGTACTTC
d_gene: NA
abundance: NA
j_gene: TRBJ2-7
v_gene: TRBV7-2

CDR3aa: CASSKGLAGGSTDTQYF
CDR3nt: TGTGCTAGCAGCAAAGGTTTAGCGGGGGGAAGCACAGATACGCAGTATTTT
d_gene: TRBD2
abundance: NA
j_gene: TRBJ2-3
v_gene: TRBV7-7

CDR3aa: CASSLTSMIERSNTEAFF
CDR3nt: TGTGCCAGCAGCTTAACGTCTATGATCGAGCGGTCAAACACTGAAGCTTTCTTT
d_gene: NA
abundance: once
j_gene: TRBJ1-1
v_gene: TRBV7-3

CDR3aa: CASSYSRSSATYEQYF
CDR3nt: TGTGCCAGCAGTTACTCGAGAAGTAGCGCTACCTACGAGCAGTACTTC
d_gene: NA
abundance: NA
j_gene: TRBJ2-7
v_gene: TRBV6-5

CDR3aa: CASSPLVGNTDTQYF
CDR3nt: TGTGCCAGCAGCCCCCTTGTGGGGAACACAGATACGCAGTATTTT
d_gene: NA
abundance: NA
j_gene: TRBJ2-3
v_gene: TRBV9

CDR3aa: CASSQEGLAGGTDTQYF
CDR3nt: TGCGCCAGCAGCCAAGAGGGACTAGCGGGGGGCACAGATACGCAGTATTTT
d_gene: TRBD2
abundance: NA
j_gene: TRBJ2-3
v_gene: TRBV4-3

CDR3aa: CASSPGTSGWNEQFF
CDR3nt: TGTGCCAGTAGTCCCGGGACTAGCGGATGGAATGAGCAGTTCTTC
d_gene: TRBD2
abundance: NA
j_gene: TRBJ2-1
v_gene: TRBV19

CDR3aa: CASSVSGVTSTGELFF
CDR3nt: TGTGCCAGCAGCGTTAGCGGGGTGACCTCTACCGGGGAGCTGTTTTTT
d_gene: TRBD2
abundance: NA
j_gene: TRBJ2-2
v_gene: TRBV9

CDR3aa: CASSQRPGFEQYF
CDR3nt: TGTGCCAGCAGCCAACGGCCGGGATTTGAGCAGTACTTC
d_gene: NA
abundance: NA
j_gene: TRBJ2-7
v_gene: TRBV14

CDR3aa: CASSQDYGRGRGQPQHF
CDR3nt: TGCGCCAGCAGCCAAGATTATGGCAGGGGGCGGGGGCAGCCCCAGCATTTT
d_gene: TRBD1
abundance: NA
j_gene: TRBJ1-5
v_gene: TRBV4-1

CDR3aa: CASSGGTRGGQNIQYF
CDR3nt: TGTGCCAGCAGCGGGGGGACGAGGGGCGGCCAAAACATTCAGTACTTC
d_gene: NA
abundance: NA
j_gene: TRBJ2-4
v_gene: TRBV9

CDR3aa: CASSLVGQGYEQYF
CDR3nt: TGTGCCAGCAGCTTAGTAGGACAGGGATACGAGCAGTACTTC
d_gene: TRBD1
abundance: NA
j_gene: TRBJ2-7
v_gene: TRBV7-9

CDR3aa: CASSQGLQETQYF
CDR3nt: TGTGCCAGCTCTCAGGGCCTCCAAGAGACCCAGTACTTC
d_gene: NA
abundance: NA
j_gene: TRBJ2-5
v_gene: TRBV18

CDR3aa: CASSFGGANYGYTF
CDR3nt: TGTGCCAGCAGTTTCGGGGGCGCGAACTATGGCTACACCTTC
d_gene: NA
abundance: NA
j_gene: TRBJ1-2
v_gene: TRBV28

CDR3aa: CASSYGDRADTEAFF
CDR3nt: TGTGCCAGCAGTTACGGTGACAGGGCCGACACTGAAGCTTTCTTT
d_gene: TRBD1
abundance: NA
j_gene: TRBJ1-1
v_gene: TRBV6-5

CDR3aa: CASTKAVISYEQYF
CDR3nt: TGTGCCAGCACCAAGGCGGTTATCTCCTACGAGCAGTACTTC
d_gene: NA
abundance: NA
j_gene: TRBJ2-7
v_gene: TRBV6-1

CDR3aa: CASSPFLTIGYTF
CDR3nt: TGTGCCAGCAGCCCATTCCTAACTATCGGCTACACCTTC
d_gene: NA
abundance: NA
j_gene: TRBJ1-2
v_gene: TRBV6-1

CDR3aa: CASSESGAANTEAFF
CDR3nt: TGCGCCAGCAGTGAGTCCGGGGCCGCAAACACTGAAGCTTTCTTT
d_gene: NA
abundance: NA
j_gene: TRBJ1-1
v_gene: TRBV10-2

CDR3aa: CASSLATSGHTGELFF
CDR3nt: TGCGCCAGCAGCTTGGCAACTAGCGGACACACCGGGGAGCTGTTTTTT
d_gene: TRBD2
abundance: once
j_gene: TRBJ2-2
v_gene: TRBV5-1

CDR3aa: CASSLSGDSYNEQFF
CDR3nt: TGTGCCAGCAGCTTATCAGGGGATAGTTACAATGAGCAGTTCTTC
d_gene: NA
abundance: NA
j_gene: TRBJ2-1
v_gene: TRBV7-9

CDR3aa: CASSPGLAEETQYF
CDR3nt: TGTGCCAGCAGCCCGGGACTAGCGGAAGAGACCCAGTACTTC
d_gene: TRBD2
abundance: NA
j_gene: TRBJ2-5
v_gene: TRBV5-4

CDR3aa: CSVRLNTEAFF
CDR3nt: TGCAGCGTCAGACTCAACACTGAAGCTTTCTTT
d_gene: NA
abundance: few
j_gene: TRBJ1-1
v_gene: TRBV29-1

CDR3aa: CASGGKNEQFF
CDR3nt: TGTGCCAGTGGGGGAAAGAATGAGCAGTTCTTC
d_gene: NA
abundance: NA
j_gene: TRBJ2-1
v_gene: TRBV9

CDR3aa: CASSPQGSGSNEQFF
CDR3nt: TGTGCCAGCAGCCCCCAGGGTAGCGGGTCCAATGAGCAGTTCTTC
d_gene: TRBD2
abundance: NA
j_gene: TRBJ2-1
v_gene: TRBV25-1

CDR3aa: CASSIDPGAGMNTEAFF
CDR3nt: TGTGCCAGTAGTATAGATCCAGGGGCAGGGATGAACACTGAAGCTTTCTTT
d_gene: NA
abundance: NA
j_gene: TRBJ1-1
v_gene: TRBV19

CDR3aa: CASRGLNEKLFF
CDR3nt: TGTGCCAGCAGGGGGCTCAATGAAAAACTGTTTTTT
d_gene: NA
abundance: NA
j_gene: TRBJ1-4
v_gene: TRBV2

CDR3aa: CASRASGTGGVKAFF
CDR3nt: TGTGCCAGCAGGGCTTCCGGGACAGGGGGTGTAAAAGCTTTCTTT
d_gene: TRBD1
abundance: NA
j_gene: TRBJ1-1
v_gene: TRBV2

CDR3aa: CASRDISTGKTEAFF
CDR3nt: TGTGCCAGCAGAGACATTTCGACAGGGAAAACTGAAGCTTTCTTT
d_gene: TRBD1
abundance: NA
j_gene: TRBJ1-1
v_gene: TRBV28

CDR3aa: CASSFITGPSYNEQFF
CDR3nt: TGTGCCAGCAGCTTCATTACAGGTCCGAGCTACAATGAGCAGTTCTTC
d_gene: NA
abundance: NA
j_gene: TRBJ2-1
v_gene: TRBV7-9

CDR3aa: CASSPRGVRTNEKLFF
CDR3nt: TGTGCCAGCAGCCCTAGAGGAGTCAGAACTAATGAAAAACTGTTTTTT
d_gene: NA
abundance: NA
j_gene: TRBJ1-4
v_gene: TRBV7-6

CDR3aa: CASSGTALNTEAFF
CDR3nt: TGTGCCAGCAGTGGGACAGCCCTGAACACTGAAGCTTTCTTT
d_gene: NA
abundance: NA
j_gene: TRBJ1-1
v_gene: TRBV2

CDR3aa: CASSPTSGGNTDTQYF
CDR3nt: TGCGCCAGCAGCCCGACTAGCGGGGGTAACACAGATACGCAGTATTTT
d_gene: TRBD2
abundance: NA
j_gene: TRBJ2-3
v_gene: TRBV5-1

CDR3aa: CASSVGGSYEQYF
CDR3nt: TGTGCCAGCAGCGTAGGGGGTAGCTACGAGCAGTACTTC
d_gene: NA
abundance: NA
j_gene: TRBJ2-7
v_gene: TRBV9

CDR3aa: CSAAFNGGYTF
CDR3nt: TGCAGTGCTGCCTTTAACGGGGGCTACACCTTC
d_gene: NA
abundance: NA
j_gene: TRBJ1-2
v_gene: TRBV20-1

CDR3aa: CASTYSSRTGGEAFF
CDR3nt: TGTGCCAGTACCTATAGTTCCAGGACAGGGGGCGAGGCTTTCTTT
d_gene: TRBD1
abundance: NA
j_gene: TRBJ1-1
v_gene: TRBV19

CDR3aa: CASKRGILMNTEAFF
CDR3nt: TGTGCCAGTAAGAGGGGGATACTAATGAACACTGAAGCTTTCTTT
d_gene: NA
abundance: few
j_gene: TRBJ1-1
v_gene: TRBV19

CDR3aa: CASSLEGTGRSEAFF
CDR3nt: TGCGCCAGCAGCTTGGAAGGGACAGGGAGATCTGAAGCTTTCTTT
d_gene: TRBD1
abundance: NA
j_gene: TRBJ1-1
v_gene: TRBV5-1

CDR3aa: CASSIETLNTGELFF
CDR3nt: TGTGCCAGTAGTATCGAGACACTTAACACCGGGGAGCTGTTTTTT
d_gene: NA
abundance: once
j_gene: TRBJ2-2
v_gene: TRBV19

CDR3aa: CASRNMENTEAFF
CDR3nt: TGTGCCAGCAGGAACATGGAGAACACTGAAGCTTTCTTT
d_gene: NA
abundance: NA
j_gene: TRBJ1-1
v_gene: TRBV6-1

CDR3aa: CASSEGPGPDTQYF
CDR3nt: TGTGCCAGCAGTGAAGGGCCGGGGCCAGATACGCAGTATTTT
d_gene: NA
abundance: NA
j_gene: TRBJ2-3
v_gene: TRBV6-1

CDR3aa: CATSSVGTVYGYTF
CDR3nt: TGTGCCACCAGCAGTGTGGGGACTGTCTATGGCTACACCTTC
d_gene: NA
abundance: NA
j_gene: TRBJ1-2
v_gene: TRBV15

CDR3aa: CASSEDRGQSDTQYF
CDR3nt: TGTGCCAGCAGTGAAGACAGGGGTCAATCCGATACGCAGTATTTT
d_gene: TRBD1
abundance: NA
j_gene: TRBJ2-3
v_gene: TRBV6-4

CDR3aa: CASTNTTGVQGAFF
CDR3nt: TGTGCCAGCACCAATACCACAGGGGTTCAGGGAGCTTTCTTT
d_gene: TRBD1
abundance: NA
j_gene: TRBJ1-1
v_gene: TRBV6-5

CDR3aa: CAISDISEQFF
CDR3nt: TGTGCCATCAGTGACATATCGGAGCAGTTCTTC
d_gene: NA
abundance: NA
j_gene: TRBJ2-1
v_gene: TRBV10-3

CDR3aa: CASSPRDRAYEQYF
CDR3nt: TGTGCCAGCAGCCCCCGGGACAGGGCCTACGAGCAGTACTTC
d_gene: TRBD1
abundance: NA
j_gene: TRBJ2-7
v_gene: TRBV7-9

CDR3aa: CASSLAGRDGGYTF
CDR3nt: TGTGCCAGCAGCTTGGCCGGCCGGGACGGCGGCTACACCTTC
d_gene: NA
abundance: NA
j_gene: TRBJ1-2
v_gene: TRBV5-4

CDR3aa: CASSLGYSRTGGGEQYF
CDR3nt: TGCGCCAGCAGCTTGGGATACAGTAGGACAGGGGGCGGCGAGCAGTACTTC
d_gene: TRBD1
abundance: NA
j_gene: TRBJ2-7
v_gene: TRBV5-1

CDR3aa: CASLTGESSPLHF
CDR3nt: TGTGCCAGCCTCACAGGGGAGTCTTCACCCCTCCACTTT
d_gene: TRBD1
abundance: NA
j_gene: TRBJ1-6
v_gene: TRBV2

CDR3aa: CASRGRGSNQPQHF
CDR3nt: TGTGCCAGTAGAGGGCGGGGGAGCAATCAGCCCCAGCATTTT
d_gene: NA
abundance: NA
j_gene: TRBJ1-5
v_gene: TRBV19

CDR3aa: CASSSGTEVSYGYTF
CDR3nt: TGTGCCAGCAGCTCCGGGACAGAGGTTTCGTATGGCTACACCTTC
d_gene: TRBD1
abundance: once
j_gene: TRBJ1-2
v_gene: TRBV5-4

CDR3aa: CASSLWRNEQFF
CDR3nt: TGTGCCAGCAGCCTTTGGAGGAATGAGCAGTTCTTC
d_gene: NA
abundance: NA
j_gene: TRBJ2-1
v_gene: TRBV7-2

CDR3aa: CASSPGGVGNNSPLHF
CDR3nt: TGTGCCAGCAGCCCGGGGGGGGTTGGTAATAATTCACCCCTCCACTTT
d_gene: NA
abundance: once
j_gene: TRBJ1-6
v_gene: TRBV13

CDR3aa: CASSLAVNHYEETQYF
CDR3nt: TGTGCCAGCAGCTTAGCGGTCAACCACTACGAAGAGACCCAGTACTTC
d_gene: NA
abundance: NA
j_gene: TRBJ2-5
v_gene: TRBV7-2

CDR3aa: CASSQEGASYHGYTF
CDR3nt: TGCGCCAGCAGCCAAGAAGGGGCCAGTTATCATGGCTACACCTTC
d_gene: NA
abundance: NA
j_gene: TRBJ1-2
v_gene: TRBV4-3

CDR3aa: CATSRRAGLNEQFF
CDR3nt: TGTGCCACCAGCAGGAGAGCGGGGCTTAATGAGCAGTTCTTC
d_gene: TRBD2
abundance: once
j_gene: TRBJ2-1
v_gene: TRBV15